The 20 T cell receptor beta chains given below trace back to one sample, sequenced in a study of blood T cell repertoires in COVID-19. This table comes from immunoSEQ multiplex PCR, and its TCRdb copy is limited to in-frame clones, with some not included. The sample yields 300,000 to 350,000 clones, 88% seen once. Sequencing was performed on PBMCs or T cells enriched from blood (not recorded which). All receptors come from a young woman who had been exposed to COVID-19.

This clone has only one observation. J is TRBJ1-1 and V is TRBV30, with 7 bases lining up with TRBD1. CDR1 is GTSNPN, CDR2 SVGIG, per germline (reference sequence). Trimming took 3 bases from V and 1 from J; bases not matched to a gene: 5. The CDR3 consists of 14 residues. CDR3 region: CAWSEQGRNTEAFF. The CDR3 coding sequence is TGTGCCTGGAGCGAACAGGGGCGGAACACTGAAGCTTTCTTT. Using reference TRBV30 and TRBJ1-1 for the parts outside the CDR3, the full variable domain is SQTIHQWPATLVQPVGSPLSLECTVEGTSNPNLYWYRQAAGRGLQLLFYSVGIGQISSEVPQNLSASRPQDRQFILSSKKLLLSDSGFYLCAWSEQGRNTEAFFGQGTRLTVV.

The rearrangement joins TRBV18 to TRBJ2-7; D is ambiguous. This CDR3 has 12 residues. The germline V gene encodes CDR1 KGHSH and CDR2 LQKENI. V was trimmed by 3 bases and J by 1 base, leaving 4 bases between them. CDR3 DNA: TGTGCCAGCTCACCCAATTCCTACGAGCAGTACTTC. Translating gives CASSPNSYEQYF.

The V and J genes are TRBV5-1 and TRBJ2-3; 7 bases map to TRBD2. The length of the CDR3 is 13 residues. The V and J ends lost 4 bases and 6 bases, in that order; junction bases with no gene match: 5. The germline V gene encodes CDR1 SGHRS and CDR2 YFSETQ. DNA for the CDR3: TGCGCCAGCAGCCCCCCCGGGGGGGATACGCAGTATTTT. This encodes CASSPPGGDTQYF.

This chain connects TRBV28 to TRBJ2-3, with 9 bases that match TRBD2. V trimming: 7 bases; J trimming: 3 bases; junction bases outside the gene matches: 8. Germline lookup yields CDR1 MDHEN and CDR2 SYDVKM. This CDR3 region has 15 residues. CDR3 amino acids: CASNSLAGLTDTQYF. The CDR3 nucleotides read TGTGCCAGCAATAGTCTAGCGGGACTTACAGATACGCAGTATTTT.

The chain couples TRBV19 to TRBJ2-6; 7 positions match TRBD2. Germline CDR1 LNHDA, CDR2 SQIVND (reference sequence). The CDR3 contains 17 residues. V lost 3 bases and J lost 0; bases outside the gene matches: 5. The CDR3 bases are TGTGCCAGTAGTATCCCCAGCGGGACCTCTGGGGCCAACGTCCTGACTTTC. Translating gives CASSIPSGTSGANVLTF.

The genes are TRBV4-2 and TRBJ2-3; 7 positions agree with TRBD2. Germline CDR1 and CDR2: LGHNA and YNFKEQ. CDR3 length: 16 residues. Germline trimming cut 0 bases from V and 5 bases from J; bases unmatched to any gene: 8. The CDR3 region has the DNA TGTGCCAGCAGCCAAGATCGGGGGAGGGCGGGAGATACGCAGTATTTT. Translating gives CASSQDRGRAGDTQYF.

This clone was detected only a few times. The rearrangement links TRBV12-3 or TRBV12-4 to TRBJ1-4, with TRBD1 as a possible D gene (5 bases). The CDR3 is made up of 13 amino acids. Deletions cut 11 bases from V and 4 bases from J, with 14 bases between. CDR3 nucleotides: TGTGCCTCGGACGGGGGTTATAATGAAAAACTGTTTTTT. Amino acid sequence: CASDGGYNEKLFF.

This clone was picked up one time. The chain carries TRBV28 and TRBJ2-5; 8 nucleotides match TRBD2. The trim removed 10 bases at V and 5 bases at J, leaving 6 bases unmatched. The CDR3 consists of 12 residues. Looked up from germline, CDR1 is MDHEN and CDR2 is SYDVKM. The CDR3 DNA follows: TGTGCCACCCAACGGGGGGGGGAGACCCAGTACTTC. Translating it yields CATQRGGETQYF.

V gene TRBV6-5 combines with J gene TRBJ2-5; TRBD1 is a possible D gene (6 bases). CDR1 is MNHEY, CDR2 SVGAGI, per germline. The CDR3 sequence is 15 residues long. Trimming removed 0 bases at V and 0 bases at J, with 8 bases between. The CDR3 nucleotides are TGTGCCAGCAGTTACTCCGGGACACACCAAGAGACCCAGTACTTC. This sequence encodes CASSYSGTHQETQYF.

This clone was recorded only once. The rearrangement joins TRBV24-1 to TRBJ2-2; a weak D match, TRBD2 (6 bases). Trimming took off 8 bases at V and 6 bases at J, with 12 bases between the two ends. CDR3 length equals 13 residues. The V gene's germline CDR1 is KGHDR and CDR2 SFDVKD. CDR3 loop: CATKAGWAGELFF. For the CDR3, the DNA is TGTGCCACCAAAGCGGGTTGGGCCGGGGAGCTGTTTTTT.

The chain links TRBV12-3 or TRBV12-4 to TRBJ2-7; the D gene is possibly TRBD1 (6 bases). The CDR3 sequence is 13 residues long. The V gene lost 6 bases and the J gene lost 2 bases, with 11 bases spanning the gap. CDR3 residues: CASRRGSPYEQYF. Written as DNA, the CDR3 is TGTGCCAGCAGGAGGGGGAGCCCCTACGAGCAGTACTTC.

The rearrangement joins TRBV2 to TRBJ1-4, with D possibly matching TRBD1 (5 bases). CDR1 and CDR2 (germline): SNHLY, FYNNEI. CDR3 length equals 14 residues. The ends were cut back, 4 bases at V and 8 bases at J, with 14 bases in the middle. The CDR3 bases are TGTGCCAGCAGTGCGACAGACGGAAGGGAAAAACTGTTTTTT. This encodes CASSATDGREKLFF.

The chain couples TRBV5-4 to TRBJ2-3; 7 positions agree with TRBD2. V was pared by 4 bases and J by 1 base, with 6 bases of the junction left unmatched. This CDR3 spans 15 amino acids. The germline CDR1 and CDR2 sequences are SGHNT and YYREEE (reference sequence). The CDR3 loop reads CASSVTAGRTDTQYF. The DNA of the CDR3 is TGTGCCAGCAGCGTGACAGCGGGGCGCACAGATACGCAGTATTTT.

The rearrangement joins TRBV9 to TRBJ2-1; 7 nucleotides match TRBD2. V shed 0 bases and J 7 bases; nucleotides not matched to a gene: 4. This CDR3 comprises 14 residues. The germline V gene encodes CDR1 SGDLS and CDR2 YYNGEE. The CDR3 nucleotides are TGTGCCAGCAGCGTAGCTACCGGGGGGAATGAGCAGTTCTTC. Amino acid sequence: CASSVATGGNEQFF.

The chain joins TRBV15 to TRBJ2-5; 11 bases align to TRBD2. Germline V gene data show CDR1 as LNHNV and CDR2 as YYDKDF (reference sequence). V dropped 5 bases and J dropped 2; count of bases not matched to a gene: 4. The CDR3 contains 15 residues. CDR3 nucleotide sequence: TGTGCCACCAGCCAGTTAGCGGGAGGGCAAGAGACCCAGTACTTC. Translated, it gives CATSQLAGGQETQYF.

The rearrangement links TRBV10-3 to TRBJ1-6; 9 nucleotides line up with TRBD1. CDR1 is ENHRY and CDR2 is SYGVKD in the germline V gene. The CDR3 has 14 amino acids. The V segment lost 6 bases and the J segment 8 bases; nucleotides outside the gene matches: 5. The CDR3 region is CAIRGTGPDSPLHF. The CDR3 nucleotides read TGTGCCATCAGGGGGACAGGGCCGGATTCACCCCTCCACTTT.

The J gene is TRBJ2-1, the V gene TRBV5-4, with TRBD2 matching 7 bases. CDR3 length equals 16 residues. CDR1 SGHNT and CDR2 YYREEE come from the germline V gene (reference sequence). The V segment lost 3 bases and the J segment 5 bases; nucleotides outside the gene matches: 11. As DNA, the CDR3 is TGTGCCAGCAGCTCTTTTTCGCGAGCGGGAAACAATGAGCAGTTCTTC. Protein: CASSSFSRAGNNEQFF.

V gene TRBV30 combines with J gene TRBJ1-6; no clear D gene. The V gene lost 3 bases and the J gene lost 7 bases, with 7 bases spanning the gap. The CDR3 extends over 12 amino acids. Germline V lookup: CDR1 GTSNPN, CDR2 SVGIG (reference sequence). DNA for the CDR3: TGTGCCTGGAGATCTCGGAATTCACCCCTCCACTTT. This translates into CAWRSRNSPLHF.

This chain connects TRBV10-2 to TRBJ1-5; possibly TRBD1 for D (6 bases). Trimming stripped 7 bases from V and 4 bases from J, with 14 bases between. Germline V gives CDR1 WSHSY, CDR2 SAAADI. CDR3 length: 14 residues. The CDR3 sequence: CASTGGAGNQPQHF. The CDR3 nucleotides read TGCGCCAGCACCGGGGGGGCAGGTAATCAGCCCCAGCATTTT.

This clone occurred once. This chain links TRBV3-1 (or the pseudogene TRBV3-2) with TRBJ1-3, with TRBD1 identical over 7 bases. Germline trimming cut 6 bases from V and 2 bases from J; bases unmatched to any gene: 7. CDR1 and CDR2 from the germline V gene are LGHDT and YNNKEL (reference sequence). This CDR3 has 15 amino acids. The CDR3 loop reads CASSPDRAPGNTIYF. The CDR3 DNA reads as TGTGCCAGCAGTCCCGACAGGGCTCCTGGAAACACCATATATTTT.